This note documents a single T cell receptor beta chain sequence. Its antigen is not identified. Sequencing was performed with immunoSEQ multiplex PCR; in TCRdb, only in-frame clones are kept and a portion is missing. The sample contains tens of thousands of clones, about 90% of which appear only once. The data belong to a study of OX40 agonist ivuxolimab in advanced cancers. Study-wide results and caveats: Low normalized T-cell clonal expansion was additionally recorded for some nonresponders.

Blood samples were obtained at baseline, cycle 4 day 1, and cycle 7 day 1. Trimming removed 6 bases from V and 4 bases from J, with 13 bases in between. The CDR3 spans 14 residues. CDR1 MDHEN and CDR2 SYDVKM come from the germline V gene. This chain connects TRBV28 to TRBJ1-3; D possibly corresponds to TRBD1 (6 bases). The specimen was CD4+ or CD8+ T cells sorted from blood, collected in a trial of the OX40 agonist ivuxolimab. The TCR was taken from an adult with an advanced solid tumor such as melanoma, head and neck, liver or kidney cancer. CDR3 DNA: TGTGCCAGCAGACCACAGGGTACAGGAAACACCATATATTTT. It specifies CASRPQGTGNTIYF.